This T cell receptor (beta chain) was obtained from a study of persistence of HIV-infected CD4 T cells. Overlapping HIV-1 Gag 15-mer peptides at 0.8 to 1 ug per peptide per mL were used. CD40L/CD69 double-negative CD45RO-high memory CD4+ T cells were collected. The libraries were made with immunoSEQ version 4 in survey mode. Profiling relied on immunoSEQ multiplex PCR, and the TCRdb table lists in-frame clones only, not all of them. The sample lists about 64,000 clones, about 77% occurring once. In the case of this clone: The target antigen is unknown.

The CDR3 totals 16 residues. The germline V gene has CDR1 SGHTA and CDR2 FQGTGA. V shed 5 bases and J shed 2 bases, with 15 bases lying between them. The chain employs TRBV7-3 and TRBJ2-2, with TRBD2 as a possible D gene (6 bases). The specimen comprised CD4+ T cells sorted from PBMCs after approximately 19-hour stimulation, sampled from a patient who received antiretroviral therapy. The TCR was taken from an adult man with HIV who was CMV-seropositive. The CDR3 sequence is CASSPSGLLNTGELFF. CDR3 coding DNA: TGTGCCAGCAGCCCCTCGGGACTCCTAAACACCGGGGAGCTGTTTTTT.